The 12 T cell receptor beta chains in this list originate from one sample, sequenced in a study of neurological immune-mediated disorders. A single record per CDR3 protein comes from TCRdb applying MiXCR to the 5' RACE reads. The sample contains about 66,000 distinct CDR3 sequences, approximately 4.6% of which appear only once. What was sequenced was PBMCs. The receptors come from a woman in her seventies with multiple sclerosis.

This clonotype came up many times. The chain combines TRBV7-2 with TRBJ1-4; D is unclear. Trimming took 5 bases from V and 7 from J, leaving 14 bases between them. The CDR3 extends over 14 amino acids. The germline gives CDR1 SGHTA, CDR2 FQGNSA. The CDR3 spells CASSTSGEGEKLFF. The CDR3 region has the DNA TGTGCCAGCAGCACTAGCGGGGAGGGTGAAAAACTGTTTTTT.

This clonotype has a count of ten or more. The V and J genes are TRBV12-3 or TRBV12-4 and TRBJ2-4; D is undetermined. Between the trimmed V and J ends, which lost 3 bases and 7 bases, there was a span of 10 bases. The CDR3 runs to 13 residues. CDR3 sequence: CASSLNGRNIQYF. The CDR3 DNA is TGTGCCAGCAGTTTGAATGGGCGTAACATTCAGTACTTC.

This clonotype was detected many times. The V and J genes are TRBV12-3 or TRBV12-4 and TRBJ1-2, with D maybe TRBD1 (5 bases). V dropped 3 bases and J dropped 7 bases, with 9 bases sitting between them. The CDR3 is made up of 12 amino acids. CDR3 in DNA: TGTGCCAGCAGTTTGGGGCATGGTGGCTACACCTTC. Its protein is CASSLGHGGYTF.

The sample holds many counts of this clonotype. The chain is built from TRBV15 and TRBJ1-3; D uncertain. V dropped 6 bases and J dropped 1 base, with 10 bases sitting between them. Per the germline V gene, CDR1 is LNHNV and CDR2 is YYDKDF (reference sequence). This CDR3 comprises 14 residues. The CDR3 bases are TGTGCCACCAGTGGCGGGGTATCTGGAAACACCATATATTTT. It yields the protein CATSGGVSGNTIYF. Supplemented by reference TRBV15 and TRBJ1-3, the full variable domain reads DAMVIQNPRYQVTQFGKPVTLSCSQTLNHNVMYWYQQKSSQAPKLLFHYYDKDFNNEADTPDNFQSRRPNTSFCFLDIRSPGLGDTAMYLCATSGGVSGNTIYFGEGSWLTVV.

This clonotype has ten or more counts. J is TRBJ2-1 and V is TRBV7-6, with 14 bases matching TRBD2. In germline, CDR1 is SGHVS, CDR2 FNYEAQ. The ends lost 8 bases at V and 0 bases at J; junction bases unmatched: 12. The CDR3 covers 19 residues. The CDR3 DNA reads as TGTGCCAGCGGACCCGGACTAGCGGGAGGCTTTAGCTCCTACAATGAGCAGTTCTTC. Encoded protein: CASGPGLAGGFSSYNEQFF. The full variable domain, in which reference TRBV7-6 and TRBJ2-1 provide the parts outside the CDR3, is GAGVSQSPRYKVTKRGQDVALRCDPISGHVSLYWYRQALGQGPEFLTYFNYEAQQDKSGLPNDRFSAERPEGSISTLTIQRTEQRDSAMYRCASGPGLAGGFSSYNEQFFGPGTRLTVL.

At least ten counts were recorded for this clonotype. The CDR3 region has the DNA TGTGCCAGCAGCGTAGTCGGGACAGGGTTTCACACCGGGGAGCTGTTTTTT. Translating gives CASSVVGTGFHTGELFF. The rearrangement joins TRBV9 to TRBJ2-2, with 9 bases aligning to TRBD1. From germline, CDR1 is SGDLS and CDR2 YYNGEE. Trimming removed 0 bases from V and 3 bases from J; junction bases left unmatched: 6. This CDR3 contains 17 residues.

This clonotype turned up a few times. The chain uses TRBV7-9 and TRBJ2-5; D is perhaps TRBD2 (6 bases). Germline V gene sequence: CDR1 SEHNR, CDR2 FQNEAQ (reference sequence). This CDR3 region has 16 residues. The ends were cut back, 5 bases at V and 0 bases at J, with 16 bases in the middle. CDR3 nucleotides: TGTGCCAGCAGCCCCTCCGGGAGATCGTACCAAGAGACCCAGTACTTC. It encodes CASSPSGRSYQETQYF.

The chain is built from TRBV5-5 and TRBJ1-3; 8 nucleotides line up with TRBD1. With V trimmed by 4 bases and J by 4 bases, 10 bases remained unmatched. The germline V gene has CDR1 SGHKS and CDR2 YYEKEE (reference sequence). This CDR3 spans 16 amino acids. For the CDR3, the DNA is TGTGCCAGCAGCAGTGGACGGACAGGGCAGGGAAACACCATATATTTT. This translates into CASSSGRTGQGNTIYF.

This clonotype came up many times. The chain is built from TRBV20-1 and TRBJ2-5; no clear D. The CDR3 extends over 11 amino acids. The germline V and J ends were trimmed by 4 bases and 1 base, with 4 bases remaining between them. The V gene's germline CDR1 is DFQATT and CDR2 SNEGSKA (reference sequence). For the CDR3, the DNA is TGCAGTGCTATCGCCCAAGAGACCCAGTACTTC. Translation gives CSAIAQETQYF.

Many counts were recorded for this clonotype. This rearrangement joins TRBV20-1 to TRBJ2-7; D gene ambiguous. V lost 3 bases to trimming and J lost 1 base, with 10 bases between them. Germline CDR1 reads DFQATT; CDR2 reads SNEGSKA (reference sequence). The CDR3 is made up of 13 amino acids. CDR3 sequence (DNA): TGCAGTGCTAGGTCCGGGCTATCCTACGAGCAGTACTTC. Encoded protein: CSARSGLSYEQYF.

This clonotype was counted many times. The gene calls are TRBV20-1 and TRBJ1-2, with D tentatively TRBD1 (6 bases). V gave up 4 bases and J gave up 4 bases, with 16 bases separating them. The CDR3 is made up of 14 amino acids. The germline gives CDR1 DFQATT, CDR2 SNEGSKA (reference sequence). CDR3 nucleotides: TGCAGTGCTATTTCCGGGGGGCTGGGCTATGGCTACACCTTC. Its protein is CSAISGGLGYGYTF.

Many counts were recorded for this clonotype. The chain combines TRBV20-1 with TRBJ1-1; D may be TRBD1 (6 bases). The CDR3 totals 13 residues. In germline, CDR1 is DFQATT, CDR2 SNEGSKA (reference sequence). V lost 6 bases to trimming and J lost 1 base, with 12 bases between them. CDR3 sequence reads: CSAEGTQNTEAFF. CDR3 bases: TGCAGTGCGGAAGGGACACAGAACACTGAAGCTTTCTTT.